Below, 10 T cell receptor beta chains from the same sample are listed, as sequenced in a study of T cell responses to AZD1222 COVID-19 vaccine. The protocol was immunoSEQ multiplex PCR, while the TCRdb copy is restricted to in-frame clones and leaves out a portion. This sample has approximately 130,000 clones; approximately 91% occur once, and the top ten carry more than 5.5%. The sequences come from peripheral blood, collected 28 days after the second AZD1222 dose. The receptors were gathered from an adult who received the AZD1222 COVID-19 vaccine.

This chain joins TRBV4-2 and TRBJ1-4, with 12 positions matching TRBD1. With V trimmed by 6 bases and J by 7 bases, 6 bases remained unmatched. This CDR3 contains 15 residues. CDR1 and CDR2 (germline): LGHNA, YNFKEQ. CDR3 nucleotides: TGTGCCAGCAGGGGGCCGGGACAGGGGGCTGAAAAACTGTTTTTT. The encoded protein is CASRGPGQGAEKLFF.

The CDR3 bases are TGCGCCAGCAGCCTTGGACAGGGGGCGGAGAACTATGGCTACACCTTC. It codes for CASSLGQGAENYGYTF. The chain employs TRBV5-1 and TRBJ1-2; 11 positions agree with TRBD1. The ends lost 4 bases at V and 2 bases at J; junction bases unmatched: 7. Per germline, CDR1 SGHRS and CDR2 YFSETQ. The CDR3 has 16 amino acids.

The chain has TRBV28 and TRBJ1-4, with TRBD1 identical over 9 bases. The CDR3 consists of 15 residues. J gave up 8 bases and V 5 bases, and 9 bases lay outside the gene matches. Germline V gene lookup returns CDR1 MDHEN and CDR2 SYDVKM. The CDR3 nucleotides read TGTGCCAGCAGTCTAAAAGGGACAGGGCGGGAAAAACTGTTTTTT. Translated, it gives CASSLKGTGREKLFF.

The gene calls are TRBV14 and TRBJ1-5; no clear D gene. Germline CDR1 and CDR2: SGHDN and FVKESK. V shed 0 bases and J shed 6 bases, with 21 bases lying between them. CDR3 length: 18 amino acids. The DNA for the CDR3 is TGTGCCAGCAGCCAAGATGGAAAACCAAGGGATACGGGTCAGCCCCAGCATTTT. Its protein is CASSQDGKPRDTGQPQHF.

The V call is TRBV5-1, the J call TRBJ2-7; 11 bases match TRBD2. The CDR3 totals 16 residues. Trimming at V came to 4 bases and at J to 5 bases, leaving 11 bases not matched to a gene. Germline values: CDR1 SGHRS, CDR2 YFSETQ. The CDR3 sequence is CASSPPVAGGTNEQYF. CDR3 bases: TGCGCCAGCAGCCCCCCAGTAGCGGGGGGGACTAACGAGCAGTACTTC. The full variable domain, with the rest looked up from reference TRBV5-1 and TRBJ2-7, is KAGVTQTPRYLIKTRGQQVTLSCSPISGHRSVSWYQQTPGQGLQFLFEYFSETQRNKGNFPGRFSGRQFSNSRSEMNVSTLELGDSALYLCASSPPVAGGTNEQYFGPGTRLTVT.

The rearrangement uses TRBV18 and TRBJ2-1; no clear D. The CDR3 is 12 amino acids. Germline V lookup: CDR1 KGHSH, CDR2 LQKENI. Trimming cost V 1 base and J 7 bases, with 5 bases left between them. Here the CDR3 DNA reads TGTGCCAGCTCACCACGAGAGAATGAGCAGTTCTTC. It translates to CASSPRENEQFF.

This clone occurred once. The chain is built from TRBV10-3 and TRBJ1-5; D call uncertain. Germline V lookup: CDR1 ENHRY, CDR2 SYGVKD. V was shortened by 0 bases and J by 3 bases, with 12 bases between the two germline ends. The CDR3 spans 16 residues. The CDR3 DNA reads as TGTGCCATCAGTGAGTCGGTCACCACAAACAATCAGCCCCAGCATTTT. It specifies CAISESVTTNNQPQHF.

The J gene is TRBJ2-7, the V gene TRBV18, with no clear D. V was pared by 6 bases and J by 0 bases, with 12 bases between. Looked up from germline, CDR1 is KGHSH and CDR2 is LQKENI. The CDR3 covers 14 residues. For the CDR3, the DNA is TGTGCCAGCTCCCCTCGACGAGACTCCTACGAGCAGTACTTC. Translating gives CASSPRRDSYEQYF.

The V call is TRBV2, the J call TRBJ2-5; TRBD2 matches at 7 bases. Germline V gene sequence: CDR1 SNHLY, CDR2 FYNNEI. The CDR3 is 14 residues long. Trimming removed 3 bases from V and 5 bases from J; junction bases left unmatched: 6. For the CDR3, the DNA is TGTGCCAGCAGTGACCCTAGCGGCGGGGAGACCCAGTACTTC. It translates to CASSDPSGGETQYF.

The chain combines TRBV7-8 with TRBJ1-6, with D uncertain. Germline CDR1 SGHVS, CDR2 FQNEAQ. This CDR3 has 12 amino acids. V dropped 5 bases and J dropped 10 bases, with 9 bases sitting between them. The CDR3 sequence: CASSPGRSPLHF. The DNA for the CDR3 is TGTGCCAGCAGCCCGGGAAGATCACCCCTCCACTTT.